This T cell receptor beta chain originates from a study of CD8+ T cells in alopecia areata. Whole-study context: Affected scalp percentage gauged treated patients' severity.

The study's findings and limits: Scalp samples also yield sequences of resident alphabeta T cells from normal skin.

cDNA serving as the sequencing template came from extracted, reverse transcribed RNA. Repertoires were generated with immunoSEQ multiplex PCR, while TCRdb's copy carries only in-frame clones and drops some. The sample holds around 200,000 clones, about three fifths seen once. With regard to this clone: Its antigen is undetermined.

V lost 4 bases and J 5 bases, leaving 14 bases between the germline ends. CDR1 GTSNPN and CDR2 SVGIG come from the germline V gene (reference sequence). This CDR3 is built from 13 residues. Treatment here: oral pan-JAK inhibitor, 5-10 mg twice daily. Lesional scalp tissue (obtained by punch biopsy) and peripheral blood were collected from alopecia areata patients. The sequence was collected from a human donor with alopecia areata. The V call is TRBV30, the J call TRBJ1-1; the D gene is possibly TRBD1 (6 bases). The material sequenced was CD4+ T cells sorted from blood, taken at week 4, from a patient treated with tofacitinib. This CDR3 is CAWTPGAWTEAFF. CDR3 sequence (DNA): TGTGCCTGGACCCCAGGGGCGTGGACTGAAGCTTTCTTT.